The 20 T cell receptor beta chains given below trace back to one sample, sequenced in a study of CD8 T cells in ankylosing spondylitis. TCRdb ran MiXCR on the 5' RACE reads and lists one entry per CDR3 protein. The data hold 150,000 to 200,000 distinct CDR3 sequences, with about an eighth observed a single time. Material for sequencing was blood, either unsorted or a sorted T cell fraction (not recorded which). These receptors were obtained from a female donor with ankylosing spondylitis or in good health (not recorded which).

This clonotype showed up many times. The chain combines TRBV2 with TRBJ1-2, with D perhaps matching TRBD1 (6 bases). Germline assignment: CDR1 SNHLY and CDR2 FYNNEI. CDR3 length: 13 amino acids. Trimming stripped 3 bases from V and 3 bases from J, with 8 bases between. The CDR3 nucleotides read TGTGCCAGCAGTGACCAGGGGTACTATGGCTACACCTTC. It is translated as CASSDQGYYGYTF.

This clonotype was detected only a few times. The chain couples TRBV10-3 to TRBJ1-5; D is unclear. CDR3 size: 18 residues. From germline, CDR1 is ENHRY and CDR2 SYGVKD. The germline V and J ends were trimmed by 6 bases and 9 bases, with 30 bases remaining between them. CDR3: CAIRLYQRTIVSVVPQHF. The CDR3 nucleotides read TGTGCCATCAGGCTTTACCAAAGGACCATCGTCTCGGTTGTGCCCCAGCATTTT.

This clonotype was recorded many times. CDR3 amino acids: CASGPGLGAYEQYF. The CDR3 DNA sequence: TGTGCCAGCGGACCGGGACTAGGGGCATACGAGCAGTACTTC. This chain links TRBV6-1 with TRBJ2-7; TRBD2 agrees at 8 bases. The germline V gene has CDR1 MNHNS and CDR2 SASEGT. Losses at the gene ends were 8 bases for V and 4 bases for J; bases not matched to a gene: 10. The CDR3 consists of 14 residues.

This clonotype was observed a handful of times. The chain combines TRBV7-2 with TRBJ2-7, with 9 bases identical to TRBD2. CDR1 SGHTA and CDR2 FQGNSA come from the germline V gene. This CDR3 has 15 amino acids. V was pared by 2 bases and J by 2 bases, with 4 bases of the junction left unmatched. CDR3 protein: CASSLYPSGTYEQYF. The CDR3 nucleotides are TGTGCCAGCAGCTTATATCCTAGCGGGACCTACGAGCAGTACTTC.

The chain uses TRBV5-5 and TRBJ2-1, with a weak D call TRBD2 (5 bases). Between the trimmed V and J ends, which lost 2 bases and 0 bases, there was a span of 9 bases. The CDR3 has 15 amino acids. The germline gives CDR1 SGHKS, CDR2 YYEKEE (reference sequence). The DNA of the CDR3 is TGTGCCAGCAGCTTTTCCGGGGACTCCTACAATGAGCAGTTCTTC. The encoded protein is CASSFSGDSYNEQFF.

This clonotype was seen at least ten times. This sequence joins TRBV3-1 and TRBJ2-1; 10 positions agree with TRBD1. The CDR3 is made up of 15 amino acids. Germline V lookup: CDR1 LGHDT, CDR2 YNNKEL (reference sequence). V lost 4 bases and J lost 8; bases outside the gene matches: 8. The CDR3 bases are TGTGCCAGCAGCCCCCGGACAGGGGGTGGCGATGAGCAGTTCTTC. Translation: CASSPRTGGGDEQFF.

This clonotype was counted at least ten times. The chain uses TRBV5-1 and TRBJ2-7, with a tentative D call TRBD2 (5 bases). The CDR3 is 15 residues long. The V end lost 0 bases, the J end lost 2 bases, and 12 bases lay between the germline ends. Germline lookup yields CDR1 SGHRS and CDR2 YFSETQ. The CDR3: CASSLAPGSAYEQYF. CDR3 DNA: TGCGCCAGCAGCTTGGCCCCGGGGTCAGCCTACGAGCAGTACTTC.

The rearrangement joins TRBV7-9 to TRBJ1-1, with D uncertain. Trimming pared 5 bases from V and 2 bases from J, leaving 15 bases between. The CDR3 contains 15 residues. CDR1 SEHNR and CDR2 FQNEAQ come from the germline V gene (reference sequence). This chain's CDR3 is CASSLWPRANTEAFF. The CDR3 DNA is TGTGCCAGCAGCCTCTGGCCGAGAGCCAACACTGAAGCTTTCTTT.

The chain combines TRBV18 with TRBJ2-2; 7 bases line up with TRBD1. From germline, CDR1 is KGHSH and CDR2 LQKENI. V lost 3 bases, J lost 0 bases, and 10 bases stayed unmatched. The CDR3 length is 18 residues. As DNA, the CDR3 is TGTGCCAGCTCACCGGTGCGACAGGGTCGATCGAACACCGGGGAGCTGTTTTTT. This codes for CASSPVRQGRSNTGELFF.

This sequence joins TRBV5-1 and TRBJ2-2; D ambiguous. Trimming removed 4 bases from V and 2 bases from J, with 12 bases in between. Germline CDR1 SGHRS, CDR2 YFSETQ. This CDR3 region has 15 residues. The CDR3 reads CASSPTGQNTGELFF. DNA of the CDR3: TGCGCCAGCAGCCCCACCGGTCAAAACACCGGGGAGCTGTTTTTT.

This chain links TRBV4-3 with TRBJ1-1, with D unclear. The V and J ends lost 0 bases and 4 bases respectively, with 12 bases between them. The CDR3 extends over 15 amino acids. Germline-derived CDR1 and CDR2 are LGHNA and YSLEER. The DNA for the CDR3 is TGCGCCAGCAGCCAAGATAGCGGGCTGCGCACTGAAGCTTTCTTT. Its translation is CASSQDSGLRTEAFF.

The rearrangement uses TRBV7-2 and TRBJ2-1, with a tentative D call TRBD2 (5 bases). Germline V CDR1 and CDR2: SGHTA, FQGNSA. This CDR3 is built from 11 residues. V shed 5 bases and J shed 12 bases, with 11 bases lying between them. The CDR3 sequence is CASSAGVMQFF. The CDR3 nucleotides read TGTGCCAGCAGCGCCGGGGTAATGCAGTTCTTC.

A few counts support this clonotype. The chain couples TRBV27 to TRBJ2-3; D call uncertain. V was trimmed by 5 bases and J by 4 bases, leaving 10 bases between them. This CDR3 comprises 13 residues. Germline V lookup: CDR1 MNHEY, CDR2 SMNVEV (reference sequence). The CDR3: CASSGSRSDTQYF. The DNA of the CDR3 is TGTGCCAGCAGTGGCTCTAGGTCAGATACGCAGTATTTT.

V and J are TRBV29-1 and TRBJ2-7; no definite D call. The CDR3 runs to 12 residues. V lost 7 bases and J 1 base, leaving 11 bases between the germline ends. Germline loops: CDR1 SQVTM, CDR2 ANQGSEA. CDR3 residues: CSGQTPSYEQYF. CDR3 DNA sequence: TGCAGCGGCCAGACTCCGTCCTACGAGCAGTACTTC.

The chain has TRBV20-1 and TRBJ1-1, with D unresolved. The germline V gene has CDR1 DFQATT and CDR2 SNEGSKA (reference sequence). The V and J ends lost 1 base and 6 bases respectively, with 12 bases between them. The CDR3 runs 13 residues. The CDR3 DNA is TGCAGTGCTAGAGTATGGGGAAGGGCTGAAGCTTTCTTT. The encoded protein is CSARVWGRAEAFF.

In this sample, this clonotype turned up many times. This sequence joins TRBV7-2 and TRBJ2-5; D is ambiguous. Trimming cost V 1 base and J 5 bases, with 8 bases left between them. The CDR3 runs to 13 residues. From germline, CDR1 is SGHTA and CDR2 FQGNSA. CDR3 nucleotide sequence: TGTGCCAGCAGCTTAGGTTTAGGCGAGACCCAGTACTTC. Encoded protein: CASSLGLGETQYF.

This clonotype was detected ten times or more. This chain links TRBV7-9 with TRBJ2-7; tentative D call: TRBD1 (5 bases). Per the germline V gene, CDR1 is SEHNR and CDR2 is FQNEAQ (reference sequence). This CDR3 has 14 amino acids. The V and J ends lost 1 base and 0 bases respectively, with 7 bases between them. CDR3 sequence (DNA): TGTGCCAGCAGCTTAGACAGGAGCTCCTACGAGCAGTACTTC. Translation gives CASSLDRSSYEQYF.

CDR3 loop: CASSLIGGDSYEQYF. In DNA form, the CDR3 reads TGTGCCAGCAGCTTAATCGGGGGGGACTCCTACGAGCAGTACTTC. The chain combines TRBV7-2 with TRBJ2-7; 8 bases are a match to TRBD2. The CDR3 totals 15 residues. V lost 2 bases to trimming and J lost 0 bases; unmatched junction nucleotides: 3. Germline V gives CDR1 SGHTA, CDR2 FQGNSA.

This clonotype was seen repeatedly, ten times or more. The rearrangement joins TRBV11-2 to TRBJ2-5, with D perhaps assigned TRBD1 or TRBD2 (5 bases each). This CDR3 is built from 14 residues. The V end lost 2 bases, the J end lost 2 bases, and 9 bases lay between the germline ends. Germline V CDR1 and CDR2: SGHAT, FQNNGV. This CDR3 is CASSLSGPQETQYF. CDR3 sequence (DNA): TGTGCCAGCAGCTTATCGGGGCCTCAAGAGACCCAGTACTTC.

This clonotype was observed many times. The chain is built from TRBV5-1 and TRBJ1-1, with a weak D call TRBD1 (5 bases). Germline V lookup: CDR1 SGHRS, CDR2 YFSETQ. There are 18 residues in the CDR3. Trimming removed 7 bases from V and 6 bases from J, with 31 bases in between. The CDR3 sequence: CASGPGDFSYTPRAEAFF. The CDR3 region has the DNA TGCGCCAGCGGTCCGGGGGACTTCTCTTATACGCCTCGAGCTGAAGCTTTCTTT.